Following are 5 T cell receptor beta chains from one sample sequenced in a study of blood T cell repertoires in COVID-19. Sequenced by immunoSEQ multiplex PCR; TCRdb stores in-frame clones only, minus some. Of around 100,000 clones listed, about 88% were seen once; the top ten hold more than 2%. The sequenced sample consisted of peripheral blood. The receptors stem from a human donor in a cohort sampled during active COVID-19.

The V call is TRBV5-4, the J call TRBJ2-4; 7 positions match TRBD2. This CDR3 is 16 amino acids long. Germline assignment: CDR1 SGHNT and CDR2 YYREEE (reference sequence). V shed 5 bases and J 0 bases; nucleotides not matched to a gene: 8. The CDR3 reads CASSLNTGGAKNIQYF. CDR3 bases: TGTGCCAGCAGTTTAAACACGGGGGGAGCCAAAAACATTCAGTACTTC.

V is TRBV10-3 and J is TRBJ1-2; TRBD1 matches at 9 bases. J was trimmed by 3 bases and V by 1 base; bases with no gene match: 12. Germline CDR1 and CDR2: ENHRY and SYGVKD. This CDR3 spans 18 amino acids. The CDR3 DNA is TGTGCCATCAGTGAGTGGCGAGGTTCGGACAGGGGACACTATGGCTACACCTTC. Its translation: CAISEWRGSDRGHYGYTF.

A note on this clone: The junction departs from germline at one end; a sequencing error may be responsible. This chain uses TRBV7-7 with TRBJ1-1; 10 bases fit TRBD1. Germline V gene sequence: CDR1 SSHAT, CDR2 FNYEAQ (reference sequence). The CDR3 is 16 amino acids. CDR3 nucleotide sequence: TGTGCTAGCAGCTCCGCGACAGGGGGCCTGAACACTGAAGCTTTCTTT. Amino acid sequence: CASSSATGGLNTEAFF.

V and J are TRBV28 and TRBJ2-1, with 9 bases lining up with TRBD1. CDR1 is MDHEN and CDR2 is SYDVKM in the germline V gene. The CDR3 is 13 residues long. The V gene end was trimmed by 9 bases and the J gene end by 6 bases; junction bases not matched to a gene: 6. The CDR3 nucleotides are TGTGCCAGTCGGACAGGGGTCAGCAATGAGCAGTTCTTC. This codes for CASRTGVSNEQFF.

In its sample, this clone was seen once. The chain joins TRBV2 to TRBJ2-7; 13 bases line up with TRBD2. The germline V gene has CDR1 SNHLY and CDR2 FYNNEI. V lost 0 bases and J lost 6; bases outside the gene matches: 2. The CDR3 contains 15 residues. The CDR3 reads CASSEAGLAGSEQYF. DNA for the CDR3: TGTGCCAGCAGTGAAGCGGGACTAGCGGGAAGCGAGCAGTACTTC.